The next 24 T cell receptor beta chains were all read from a single sample in a study of CD8+CD57+ T cells in acquired aplastic anemia. Genomic DNA templated the TCR beta VDJ and CDR3 profiling. MiXCR was run by TCRdb on the reads, yielding one entry per CDR3 protein. This table has 100,000 to 130,000 distinct CDR3 sequences, about half appearing once. The sequenced sample consisted of sorted CD4+, CD8+, or CD8+CD57+ T cells (not recorded which) from PBMCs. These receptors were collected from a human donor in good health, serving as a control.

This clonotype was counted a single time. The V gene is TRBV5-1, the J gene TRBJ1-1; the D is unclear. V was clipped by 5 bases and J by 1 base, with 9 bases between them. There are 13 residues in the CDR3. Germline CDR1 SGHRS, CDR2 YFSETQ. CDR3 amino acids: CASSFGSNTEAFF. For the CDR3, the DNA is TGCGCCAGCAGTTTTGGATCGAACACTGAAGCTTTCTTT.

This clonotype was seen many times. This rearrangement joins TRBV20-1 to TRBJ2-7; D not resolved. CDR3 size: 14 residues. Trimming took 1 base from V and 2 from J, leaving 12 bases between them. The germline V gene has CDR1 DFQATT and CDR2 SNEGSKA (reference sequence). The CDR3 nucleotides read TGCAGTGCTAGAGGGCTAGACCCAACCTACGAGCAGTACTTC. Translating gives CSARGLDPTYEQYF.

This clonotype has a count of ten or more. The V and J genes are TRBV5-5 and TRBJ1-2, with a tentative D call TRBD1 (5 bases). Trimming left V 6 bases short and J 2 bases short, with 20 bases between. In germline, CDR1 is SGHKS, CDR2 YYEKEE (reference sequence). The CDR3 is made up of 16 amino acids. CDR3 DNA: TGTGCCAGCAACGACAATACTGACAGCTGGAACTATGGCTACACCTTC. Its translation: CASNDNTDSWNYGYTF.

The V call is TRBV10-3, the J call TRBJ2-5; the D is unclear. The V gene's germline CDR1 is ENHRY and CDR2 SYGVKD. The CDR3 runs to 13 residues. Trimming took off 10 bases at V and 5 bases at J, with 17 bases between the two ends. The DNA of the CDR3 is TGTGCCAGCAGCTTAGTAGGTCCGGAGACCCAGTACTTC. Translation: CASSLVGPETQYF.

V gene TRBV27 combines with J gene TRBJ2-5, with D perhaps assigned TRBD1 or TRBD2 (5 bases each). The V end was cut by 6 bases, the J end by 7 bases, with 9 bases between. Germline CDR1 is MNHEY and CDR2 is SMNVEV (reference sequence). The CDR3 runs to 11 residues. CDR3 nucleotides: TGTGCCAGCAGCTCTGGGGGGACCCAGTACTTC. It translates to CASSSGGTQYF.

The chain is built from TRBV2 and TRBJ2-7, with TRBD2 matching 8 bases. Germline CDR1 is SNHLY and CDR2 is FYNNEI. Germline trimming cut 4 bases from V and 4 bases from J; bases unmatched to any gene: 6. The CDR3 runs 14 residues. In nucleotides, the CDR3 is TGTGCCAGCAGTGTTCGGGGGGGCTTTTACGAGCAGTACTTC. The encoded protein is CASSVRGGFYEQYF.

The V gene is TRBV7-8, the J gene TRBJ2-5, with D perhaps assigned TRBD1 or TRBD2 (7 bases each). Trimming cost V 5 bases and J 4 bases, with 14 bases left between them. Germline V gene data show CDR1 as SGHVS and CDR2 as FQNEAQ. The CDR3 extends over 14 amino acids. The DNA of the CDR3 is TGTGCCAGCAGCCCGACAGGGAGGGGAGAGACCCAGTACTTC. Protein: CASSPTGRGETQYF.

The V and J genes are TRBV29-1 and TRBJ2-1; D ambiguous. CDR1 SQVTM and CDR2 ANQGSEA come from the germline V gene. The CDR3 runs 15 residues. Trimming pared 1 base from V and 3 bases from J, leaving 13 bases between. The DNA for the CDR3 is TGCAGCGTTGAAGGTATGGGCCGGATCTACAATGAGCAGTTCTTC. This gives the protein CSVEGMGRIYNEQFF.

The chain recombines TRBV5-8 with TRBJ1-6; no definite D call. V was pared by 1 base and J by 6 bases, with 5 bases between. In germline, CDR1 is SGHTS, CDR2 YDEGEE. The CDR3 is 13 residues long. DNA for the CDR3: TGTGCCAGCAGCTTGCGACGTAATTCACCCCTCCACTTT. Translating it yields CASSLRRNSPLHF.

The gene calls are TRBV20-1 and TRBJ1-2; D is ambiguous. Germline V gene data show CDR1 as DFQATT and CDR2 as SNEGSKA (reference sequence). The CDR3 has 12 residues. V was shortened by 7 bases and J by 5 bases, with 14 bases between the two germline ends. CDR3 loop: CSGLDTSYGYTF. CDR3 in DNA: TGCAGTGGCCTTGACACTAGTTATGGCTACACCTTC.

About this clonotype itself: A read error is possible here, since a much larger clone lies one base away. Lacking the conserved final phenylalanine or tryptophan, this CDR3 likely reflects a read error. The chain recombines TRBV2 with TRBJ1-1; D is unresolved. CDR1 SNHLY and CDR2 FYNNEI come from the germline V gene. The germline V and J ends were trimmed by 6 bases and 1 base, with 12 bases remaining between them. The CDR3 spans 14 residues. In nucleotides, the CDR3 is TGTGCCAGCAGCTTTTCAACGCCGAACACTGAAGCTTTCTCT. Translation gives CASSFSTPNTEAFS.

The chain couples TRBV15 to TRBJ1-2; 7 bases align to TRBD1. Germline-derived CDR1 and CDR2 are LNHNV and YYDKDF (reference sequence). V was clipped by 0 bases and J by 4 bases; unmatched bases: 2. This CDR3 comprises 14 residues. The CDR3 sequence is CATSRDRGSYGYTF. CDR3 coding DNA: TGTGCCACCAGCAGAGACAGGGGGAGCTATGGCTACACCTTC.

The rearrangement joins TRBV12-3 or TRBV12-4 to TRBJ1-5, with TRBD1 as a possible D gene (5 bases). Trimming left V 6 bases short and J 4 bases short, with 10 bases between. CDR3 size: 13 residues. The CDR3 region is CASRGTGNQPQHF. CDR3 nucleotides: TGTGCCAGCAGGGGGACGGGGAATCAGCCCCAGCATTTT.

This clonotype was found many times. This sequence joins TRBV7-8 and TRBJ2-5; either TRBD1 or TRBD2 may supply D (5 bases each). Germline V gene lookup returns CDR1 SGHVS and CDR2 FQNEAQ. The V and J ends lost 1 base and 4 bases respectively, with 16 bases between them. This CDR3 has 16 residues. The CDR3 protein is CASSLGAGTGRETQYF. CDR3 bases: TGTGCCAGCAGCTTAGGTGCAGGGACGGGGCGAGAGACCCAGTACTTC. The whole variable domain, remainder taken from reference TRBV7-8 and TRBJ2-5, is GAGVSQSPRYKVAKRGQDVALRCDPISGHVSLFWYQQALGQGPEFLTYFQNEAQLDKSGLPSDRFFAERPEGSVSTLKIQRTQQEDSAVYLCASSLGAGTGRETQYFGPGTRLLVL.

Worth noting for this clonotype: The junction and the germline gene differ at one end; a read error may be behind it. This chain links TRBV7-9 with TRBJ2-7, with TRBD2 as a possible D gene (5 bases). CDR3 length: 13 amino acids. Germline lookup yields CDR1 SEHNR and CDR2 FQNEAQ (reference sequence). The CDR3 here is CASSRREVYEQCF. In DNA form, the CDR3 reads TGTGCCAGCAGCCGCCGGGAAGTCTACGAGCAGTGCTTT.

This clonotype was seen at least ten times. The chain combines TRBV6-1 with TRBJ1-1; D ambiguous. Germline-derived CDR1 and CDR2 are MNHNS and SASEGT. This CDR3 is 13 amino acids long. The V end was cut by 6 bases, the J end by 1 base, with 9 bases between. The DNA for the CDR3 is TGTGCCAGCAGCTCGGGGAGGAACACTGAAGCTTTCTTT. It translates to CASSSGRNTEAFF.

The chain carries TRBV12-3 or TRBV12-4 and TRBJ2-7; the D is unclear. The germline V and J ends were trimmed by 7 bases and 0 bases, with 13 bases remaining between them. The CDR3 runs to 14 residues. CDR3 in DNA: TGTGCCAGCAAACCCGCTGTAAGCTCCTACGAGCAGTACTTC. It translates to CASKPAVSSYEQYF.

This clonotype was seen at least ten times. CDR3: CASSLGQGVNSPLHF. The CDR3 DNA reads as TGTGCCAGTAGTCTGGGACAGGGAGTAAATTCACCCCTCCACTTT. This sequence joins TRBV19 and TRBJ1-6; TRBD1 matches 9 bases. The germline V gene encodes CDR1 LNHDA and CDR2 SQIVND (reference sequence). There are 15 residues in the CDR3. The J segment lost 7 bases and the V segment lost 5 bases, leaving 6 bases of the junction unmatched.

This clonotype was counted ten times or more. The gene calls are TRBV5-6 and TRBJ1-6; D is unclear. Germline V gene sequence: CDR1 SGHDT, CDR2 YYEEEE. The CDR3 covers 14 residues. The V end lost 5 bases, the J end lost 4 bases, and 10 bases lay between the germline ends. In DNA, the CDR3 is TGTGCCAGCAGTATACAAGGATATAATTCACCCCTCCACTTT. Protein product: CASSIQGYNSPLHF.

The genes are TRBV24-1 and TRBJ2-1; 10 bases match TRBD2. Trimming cost V 4 bases and J 3 bases; bases outside gene matches: 2. This CDR3 has 15 residues. Germline V lookup: CDR1 KGHDR, CDR2 SFDVKD. CDR3 amino acids: CATSEGTSDYNEQFF. Written as DNA, the CDR3 is TGTGCCACCAGTGAAGGGACTAGCGACTACAATGAGCAGTTCTTC.

Details on this clonotype: A read error is likely, as this CDR3 ends without the conserved phenylalanine or tryptophan. Because the CDR3's place on the DNA is in doubt, the DNA is left out and the CDR3 is given as listed by TCRdb. V and J are TRBV2 and TRBJ1-2. The CDR3 spans 12 residues, counting both ends. Germline-derived CDR1 and CDR2 are SNHLY and FYNNEI. The chain's CDR3 is CASSEVTAGNTI.

This clonotype appeared a few times. The chain uses TRBV10-2 and TRBJ1-2; D unresolved. The CDR3 totals 13 residues. CDR1 is WSHSY and CDR2 is SAAADI in the germline V gene. V lost 5 bases, J lost 4 bases, and 11 bases lay in between. Here the CDR3 reads CASSNSEFYGYTF. The DNA of the CDR3 is TGCGCCAGCAGTAACAGCGAATTCTATGGCTACACCTTC.

The sample holds many counts of this clonotype. The chain uses TRBV7-6 and TRBJ2-5; either TRBD1 or TRBD2 may fit D (5 bases each). Germline V CDR1 and CDR2: SGHVS, FNYEAQ. V lost 3 bases to trimming and J lost 2 bases, with 10 bases between them. The CDR3 extends over 14 amino acids. The CDR3 DNA reads TGTGCCAGCAGCTTTATCGGGGCGCAAGAGACCCAGTACTTC. Its translation is CASSFIGAQETQYF. The full variable domain, its missing parts supplied by reference TRBV7-6 and TRBJ2-5, is GAGVSQSPRYKVTKRGQDVALRCDPISGHVSLYWYRQALGQGPEFLTYFNYEAQQDKSGLPNDRFSAERPEGSISTLTIQRTEQRDSAMYRCASSFIGAQETQYFGPGTRLLVL.

This clonotype was found a few times. An end of the junction differs from the germline gene, which may be a read error. The J gene is TRBJ1-3, the V gene TRBV5-1; no reliable D call. The CDR3 totals 14 residues. Germline-derived CDR1 and CDR2 are SGHRS and YFSETQ. As DNA, the CDR3 is TGCGCCAGCAGCTTGGAACAGTACCCAAACATCATATATTTT. The encoded protein is CASSLEQYPNIIYF.